Described below is a single T cell receptor (beta chain) sequence and its context. This clonotype was detected only a few times. Its antigen is currently not known. Base qualities are not provided; no much larger clone lies one nucleotide away. This entry comes from a study of T cells in Graves' hyperthyroidism and ophthalmopathy (dated by TCRdb to about 2019). Context from the whole study: Peripheral blood was collected at initial diagnosis, before any treatment. To identify distinguishing TCR V-J signatures, a discovery cohort of 95 to 100 patients was used, comprising some 45 with Graves' ophthalmopathy and 57 with stable Graves' hyperthyroidism. Prospective prediction of ophthalmopathy was tested in an independent validation cohort of approximately 19 hyperthyroidism patients and some 17 patients who later progressed to ophthalmopathy. The roughly 100 discovery patients were randomly divided into training and test sets at a 7:3 ratio. The study also compared thyroid tissue and blood T-cell repertoires from 6 or 7 Graves' hyperthyroidism patients. After blood sampling, hyperthyroidism patients were treated with methimazole at a starting dose of 30 mg daily, and ophthalmopathy patients were treated with high-dose intravenous methylprednisolone. TCR Vbeta CDR3 sequencing of approximately 140 peripheral blood samples (about 45 ophthalmopathy, about 80 hyperthyroidism and roughly 17 progressor patients) is reported in the paper.

What the work shows at the level of the full study, not this receptor alone: A 13 V-J signature model separated ophthalmopathy from stable hyperthyroidism, with around 88% sensitivity and 81% to 83% specificity in cross-validation and 80%/75% in testing. Most expanded thyroid clonotypes (frequency above 0.001) were also detected in blood, suggesting blood repertoires may reflect thyroid immune responses. In validation, the model predicted progression to ophthalmopathy with over 65% sensitivity and less than 80% specificity, a median of about 6 months before onset. No statistical method was used to set the sample size in advance, and investigators knew the group allocation.

Stable Graves' hyperthyroidism was defined as the absence of progression to ophthalmopathy over 18 months of follow-up. Hyperthyroidism patients were newly diagnosed, had a disease duration of under 2 months, and were aged 18 to 65 years. Exclusion was applied to patients with uncontrolled infections, other autoimmune diseases, pregnancy or lactation. Clinical symptoms, serum thyroxine and TRAb, thyroid ultrasound, and orbital computed tomography formed the basis for the diagnoses. PBMCs were separated from roughly 10 ml of fresh peripheral blood using Ficoll-Paque density gradient centrifugation. Trizol reagent was used to extract total RNA, and RNA quality was then checked on an Agilent 2100 Bioanalyzer. The CDR3, cysteine through phenylalanine, is 16 amino acids long. Just CDR3 DNA is preserved here, 48 bases in frame from base 1. The germline V gene yields ENHRY for CDR1 and SYGVKD for CDR2. At the junction V is shortened by 5 bases and J by 1 base; bases outside the gene matches: 4.

The TCR beta CDR3 regions were amplified from RNA transcripts. For the first round of RT-PCR on the TCR CDR3, the HTBI primer set was used together with the Qiagen OneStep RT-PCR kit. A second multiplex PCR round built the libraries, followed by size selection and purification. The libraries were sequenced on an Illumina HiSeq2000 using paired-end 100 bp reads. The authors processed their data as follows. SOAPnuke was used to process the raw data, throwing out any read that contained adapters or uncalled bases, had a mean Phred below 15, or lacked an exact constant-primer or identifier match. High-quality paired reads were merged with COPE v1.2.5, and unique nucleotide sequences were defined as clonotypes. MiTCR v1.1 was used to align the clonotypes against IMGT TRBV, TRBD and TRBJ reference segments. The analysis was restricted to V-J combinations with a frequency above 0.0001, which together covered 99% to 99.2% of the repertoires. The TCS score was defined as the ratio of F50 (clonal expansion) to E x V (chaos), calculated using BLOSUM62-based TCRdist between CDR3 peptides within each V-J. Welch's t-statistics and random forest reduced 450 to 600 V-J features to roughly 13, which were used in a naive Bayes classifier (R e1071). TCRdb ran its own pipeline on the public reads, namely fastp trimming at Q25 and MiXCR clone calling, and kept in-frame beta chains. Rows are combined by CDR3 protein, so each entry shows the most common genes and DNA. V and J calls and clone size were set by TCRdb, not the authors. The sample yields 600,000 to 650,000 distinct CDR3 sequences; about 17% were counted once. The ten largest clones represent 3% to 4% of the sample.

Material for sequencing was blood. The receptor comes from a woman aged 25 to 39 with Graves' hyperthyroidism. This sequence uses TRBV10-3 and TRBJ2-7, with 14 bases in between that match TRBD2. The CDR3 has the sequence CAISSGTSGSSYEQYF. The sequence in DNA is TGTGCCATCAGTAGTGGGACTAGCGGGAGTTCCTACGAGCAGTACTTC.